This is a list of T cell receptor beta chains from one sample in a study of T cell responses to AZD1222 COVID-19 vaccine. The table came from immunoSEQ multiplex PCR; TCRdb's copy has only in-frame clones and leaves some out. Among 130,000 to 150,000 clones, about nine tenths were seen once, and the ten largest hold about 3.7%. Sequenced material: peripheral blood, taken on day 0 of MenACWY control vaccination. These receptors originate from an adult in good health. CDR3s include the opening cysteine and the closing phenylalanine or tryptophan. The D gene is left open where the match is weak. Only some rows state a clone size, as once, few, many or a class for expanded clones.

NA	TRBJ1-6	NA	TRBV2	CASRPLLRNSPLHF	TGTGCCAGCAGACCGCTCCTTCGGAATTCACCCCTCCACTTT
NA	TRBJ1-2	NA	TRBV4-3	CASSQRWGGGYTF	TGCGCCAGCAGCCAAAGATGGGGGGGTGGCTACACCTTC
NA	TRBJ2-1	NA	TRBV5-4	CASSSILGGQFF	TGTGCCAGCAGCTCGATACTAGGGGGGCAGTTCTTC
NA	TRBJ1-5	NA	TRBV4-1	CASSPTKQGPPLDQPQHF	TGCGCCAGCAGCCCCACCAAGCAGGGGCCTCCTCTGGATCAGCCCCAGCATTTT
once	TRBJ2-1	NA	TRBV2	CASIGYNEQFF	TGTGCCAGCATAGGATACAATGAGCAGTTCTTC
NA	TRBJ1-1	TRBD1	TRBV4-2	CASSQDGRGDTEAFF	TGTGCCAGCAGCCAAGACGGCAGGGGGGATACTGAAGCTTTCTTT
NA	TRBJ2-5	TRBD2	TRBV7-3	CASSLRGGSEETQYF	TGTGCCAGCAGCTTAAGGGGCGGGAGTGAAGAGACCCAGTACTTC
once	TRBJ2-1	TRBD2	TRBV7-3	CASSLTFAAGANNEQFF	TGTGCCAGCAGCTTAACGTTCGCAGCGGGAGCTAACAATGAGCAGTTCTTC
NA	TRBJ1-1	TRBD1	TRBV7-3	CASSATGQGSEAFF	TGTGCCAGCAGCGCAACGGGACAGGGGTCTGAAGCTTTCTTT
NA	TRBJ1-2	NA	TRBV7-9	CASSLAQAGGYGYTF	TGTGCCAGCAGCTTAGCACAGGCCGGGGGTTATGGCTACACCTTC
NA	TRBJ2-7	NA	TRBV5-1	CASSLAVYEQYF	TGCGCCAGCAGCTTGGCGGTCTACGAGCAGTACTTC
NA	TRBJ2-3	NA	TRBV7-6	CASSLGVPGGADTQYF	TGTGCCAGCAGCTTAGGGGTACCCGGGGGTGCAGATACGCAGTATTTT
NA	TRBJ2-1	TRBD2	TRBV7-9	CASSPHGLANNEQFF	TGTGCCAGCAGCCCCCATGGACTAGCTAACAATGAGCAGTTCTTC
NA	TRBJ2-2	NA	TRBV11-3	CASSYSQGTGELFF	TGTGCCAGCAGTTACTCGCAGGGGACCGGGGAGCTGTTTTTT
NA	TRBJ2-4	TRBD1	TRBV7-9	CASSDQRQGATIQYF	TGTGCCAGCAGCGACCAGCGACAGGGGGCAACCATTCAGTACTTC
NA	TRBJ2-7	TRBD2	TRBV5-5	CASSTAGGRQYEQYF	TGTGCCAGCAGCACGGCGGGGGGCCGTCAATACGAGCAGTACTTC